This T cell receptor beta chain was sequenced in a study of response to subunit inactivated influenza vaccine. Using its own MiXCR run on the RT-PCR reads, TCRdb lists one record per CDR3 protein. The repertoire holds 450,000 to 600,000 distinct CDR3 sequences, around 7.9% seen once, with about an eighth in the top ten. This clonotype has a count of ten or more. Antigen: not known. Broader study findings: Every seasonal influenza vaccination brings in few new T cells, the authors suggested.

The V gene's germline CDR1 is SGHRS and CDR2 YFSETQ. The CDR3 contains 16 residues. Trimming shortened V by 3 bases and J by 1 base, and 16 bases separated the two germline ends. This TCR came from a man aged 50 to 69 who received an inactivated influenza vaccine. This sample comprised PBMCs from blood, obtained about 24 months after vaccination. This chain joins TRBV5-1 and TRBJ2-5, with D tentatively TRBD1 (6 bases). CDR3 protein: CASSSLGGTVQETQYF. Here the CDR3 DNA reads TGCGCCAGCAGCTCCTTAGGGGGAACCGTCCAAGAGACCCAGTACTTC.